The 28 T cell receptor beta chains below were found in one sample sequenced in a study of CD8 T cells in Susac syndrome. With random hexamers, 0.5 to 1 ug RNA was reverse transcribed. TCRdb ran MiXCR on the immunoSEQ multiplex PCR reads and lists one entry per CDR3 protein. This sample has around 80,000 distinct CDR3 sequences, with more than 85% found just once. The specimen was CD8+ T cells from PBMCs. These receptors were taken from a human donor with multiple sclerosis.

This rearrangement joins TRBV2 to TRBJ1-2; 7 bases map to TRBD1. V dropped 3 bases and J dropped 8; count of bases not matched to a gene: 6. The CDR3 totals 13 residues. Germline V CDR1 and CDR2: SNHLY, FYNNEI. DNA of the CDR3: TGTGCCAGCAGTGATAGGACAGGATGGGGCTACACCTTC. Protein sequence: CASSDRTGWGYTF.

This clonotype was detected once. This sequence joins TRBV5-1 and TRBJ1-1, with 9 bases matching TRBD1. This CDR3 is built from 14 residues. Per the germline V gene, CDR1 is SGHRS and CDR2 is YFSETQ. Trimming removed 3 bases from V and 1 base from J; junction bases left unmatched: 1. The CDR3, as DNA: TGCGCCAGCAGCTGGGACAGGGCGAACACTGAAGCTTTCTTT. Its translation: CASSWDRANTEAFF.

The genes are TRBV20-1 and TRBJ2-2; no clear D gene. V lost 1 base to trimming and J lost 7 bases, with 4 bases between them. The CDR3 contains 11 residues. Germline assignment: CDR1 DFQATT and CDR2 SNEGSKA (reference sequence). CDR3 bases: TGCAGTGCTAGAGGTGGCGGGGAGCTGTTTTTT. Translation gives CSARGGGELFF.

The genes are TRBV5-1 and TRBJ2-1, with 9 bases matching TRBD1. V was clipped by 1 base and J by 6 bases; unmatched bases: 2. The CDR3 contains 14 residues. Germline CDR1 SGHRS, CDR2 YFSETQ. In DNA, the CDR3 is TGCGCCAGCAGCTTGAGGACAGGGGCCAATGAGCAGTTCTTC. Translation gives CASSLRTGANEQFF.

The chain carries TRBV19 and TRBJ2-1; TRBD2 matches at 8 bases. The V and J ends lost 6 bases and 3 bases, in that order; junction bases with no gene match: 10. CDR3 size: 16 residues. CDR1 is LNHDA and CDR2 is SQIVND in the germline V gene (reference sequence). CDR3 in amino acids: CASSPLGLGYYNEQFF. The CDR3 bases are TGTGCCAGTAGCCCGTTGGGACTAGGATACTACAATGAGCAGTTCTTC.

Here the CDR3 DNA reads TGTGCCAGCACCCATAGCGGGGGCCGGCCGGAAAATTCACCCCTCCACTTT. Its protein product is CASTHSGGRPENSPLHF. The J gene is TRBJ1-6, the V gene TRBV3-1; weak D call: TRBD1 (6 bases). CDR3 size: 17 residues. Trimming removed 7 bases from V and 7 bases from J, with 23 bases in between. Per the germline V gene, CDR1 is LGHDT and CDR2 is YNNKEL (reference sequence).

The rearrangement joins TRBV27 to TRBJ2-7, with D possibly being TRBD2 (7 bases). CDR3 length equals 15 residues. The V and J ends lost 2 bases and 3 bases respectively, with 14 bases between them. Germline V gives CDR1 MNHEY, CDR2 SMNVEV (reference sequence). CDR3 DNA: TGTGCCAGCAGTTTAGTCGGCGGGGGCTACTACGAGCAGTACTTC. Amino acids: CASSLVGGGYYEQYF.

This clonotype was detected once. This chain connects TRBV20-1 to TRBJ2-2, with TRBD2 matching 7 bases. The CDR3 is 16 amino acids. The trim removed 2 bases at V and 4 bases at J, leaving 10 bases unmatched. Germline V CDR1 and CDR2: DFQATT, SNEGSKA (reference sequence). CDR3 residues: CSARWPAGPFTGELFF. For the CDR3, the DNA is TGCAGTGCTAGATGGCCAGCGGGGCCCTTCACCGGGGAGCTGTTTTTT.

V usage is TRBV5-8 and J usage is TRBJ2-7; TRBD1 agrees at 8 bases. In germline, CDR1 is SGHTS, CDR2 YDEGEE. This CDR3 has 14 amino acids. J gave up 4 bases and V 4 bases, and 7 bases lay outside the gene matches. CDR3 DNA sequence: TGTGCCAGCAGCCCCGGACAGGGTTTATACGAGCAGTACTTC. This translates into CASSPGQGLYEQYF.

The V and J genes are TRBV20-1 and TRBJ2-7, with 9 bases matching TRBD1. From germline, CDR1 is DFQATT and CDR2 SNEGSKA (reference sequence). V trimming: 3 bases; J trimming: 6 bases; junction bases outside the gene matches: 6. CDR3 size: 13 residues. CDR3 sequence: CSARGQGRREQYF. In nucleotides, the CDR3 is TGCAGTGCTAGGGGACAGGGTCGACGCGAGCAGTACTTC.

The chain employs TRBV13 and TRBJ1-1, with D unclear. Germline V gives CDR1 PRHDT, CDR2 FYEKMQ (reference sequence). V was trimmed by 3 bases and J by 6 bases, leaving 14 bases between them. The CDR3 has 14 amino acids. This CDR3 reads CASSLGSEGPEAFF. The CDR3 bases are TGTGCCAGCAGCTTGGGCAGCGAGGGTCCTGAAGCTTTCTTT.

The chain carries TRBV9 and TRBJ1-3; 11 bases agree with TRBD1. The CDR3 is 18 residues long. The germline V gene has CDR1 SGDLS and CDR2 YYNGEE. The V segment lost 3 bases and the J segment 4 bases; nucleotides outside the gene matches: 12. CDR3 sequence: CASSGPTGTGGQGNTIYF. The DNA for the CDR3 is TGTGCCAGCAGCGGACCGACCGGGACAGGGGGACAGGGAAACACCATATATTTT.

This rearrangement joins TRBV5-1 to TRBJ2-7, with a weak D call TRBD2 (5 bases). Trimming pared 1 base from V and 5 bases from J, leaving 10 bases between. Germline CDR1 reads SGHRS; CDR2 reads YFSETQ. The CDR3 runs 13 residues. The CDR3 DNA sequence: TGCGCCAGCAGCTTGTTGTGGGAGCACGAGCAGTACTTC. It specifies CASSLLWEHEQYF.

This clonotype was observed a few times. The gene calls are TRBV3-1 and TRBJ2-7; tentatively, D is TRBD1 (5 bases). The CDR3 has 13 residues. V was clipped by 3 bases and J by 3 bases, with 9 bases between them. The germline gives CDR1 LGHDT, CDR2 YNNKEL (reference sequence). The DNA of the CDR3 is TGTGCCAGCAGCCATCCCGACAGCTACGAGCAGTACTTC. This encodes CASSHPDSYEQYF.

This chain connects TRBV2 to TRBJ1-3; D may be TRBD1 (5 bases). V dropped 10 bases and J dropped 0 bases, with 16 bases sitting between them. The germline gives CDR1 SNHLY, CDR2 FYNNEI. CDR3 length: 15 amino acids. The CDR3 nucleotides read TGTGCCACCGGACAATCCTTCCTCTCTGGAAACACCATATATTTT. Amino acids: CATGQSFLSGNTIYF.

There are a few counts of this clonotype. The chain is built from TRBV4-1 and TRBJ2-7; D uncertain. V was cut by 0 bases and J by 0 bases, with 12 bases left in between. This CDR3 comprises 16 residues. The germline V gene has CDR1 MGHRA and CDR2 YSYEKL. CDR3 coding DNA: TGCGCCAGCAGCCAAGATATGGAACGACCCTCCTACGAGCAGTACTTC. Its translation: CASSQDMERPSYEQYF.

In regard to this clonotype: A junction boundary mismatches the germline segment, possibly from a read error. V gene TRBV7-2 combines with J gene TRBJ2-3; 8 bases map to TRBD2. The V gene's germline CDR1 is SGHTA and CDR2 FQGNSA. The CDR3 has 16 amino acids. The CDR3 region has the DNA TGTGCCAGCACCTTAAGTACTAGCGGACTCGCAGATACGCAGTATTTT. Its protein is CASTLSTSGLADTQYF.

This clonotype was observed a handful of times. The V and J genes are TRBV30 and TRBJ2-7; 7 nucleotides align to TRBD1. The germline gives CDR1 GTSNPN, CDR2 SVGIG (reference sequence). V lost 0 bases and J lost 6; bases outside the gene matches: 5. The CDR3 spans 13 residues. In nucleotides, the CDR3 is TGTGCCTGGAGTGTACAGGGGATGGGCGAGCAGTACTTC. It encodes CAWSVQGMGEQYF.

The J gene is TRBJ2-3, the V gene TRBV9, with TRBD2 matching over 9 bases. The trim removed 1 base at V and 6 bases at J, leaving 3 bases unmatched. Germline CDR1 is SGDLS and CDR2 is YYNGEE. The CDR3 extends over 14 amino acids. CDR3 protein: CASSVISGSDTQYF. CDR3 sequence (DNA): TGTGCCAGCAGCGTAATTAGCGGGAGTGATACGCAGTATTTT.

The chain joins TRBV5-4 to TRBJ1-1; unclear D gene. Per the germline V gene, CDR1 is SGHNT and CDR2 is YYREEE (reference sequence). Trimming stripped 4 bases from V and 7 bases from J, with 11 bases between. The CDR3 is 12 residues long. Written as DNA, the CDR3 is TGTGCCAGCAGCCCGAGTGGCAGTGAAGCTTTCTTT. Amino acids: CASSPSGSEAFF. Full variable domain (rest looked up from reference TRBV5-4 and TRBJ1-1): ETGVTQSPTHLIKTRGQQVTLRCSSQSGHNTVSWYQQALGQGPQFIFQYYREEENGRGNFPPRFSGLQFPNYSSELNVNALELDDSALYLCASSPSGSEAFFGQGTRLTVV.

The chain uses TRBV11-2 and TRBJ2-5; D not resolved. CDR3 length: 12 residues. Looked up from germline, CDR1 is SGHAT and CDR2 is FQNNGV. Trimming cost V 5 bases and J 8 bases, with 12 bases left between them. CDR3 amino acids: CASSPPTETQYF. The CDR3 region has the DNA TGTGCCAGCAGCCCCCCCACGGAAACCCAGTACTTC.

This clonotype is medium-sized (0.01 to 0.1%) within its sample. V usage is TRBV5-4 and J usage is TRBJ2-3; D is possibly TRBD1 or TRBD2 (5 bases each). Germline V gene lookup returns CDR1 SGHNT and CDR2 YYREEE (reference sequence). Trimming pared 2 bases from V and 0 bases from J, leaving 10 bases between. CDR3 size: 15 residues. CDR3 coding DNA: TGTGCCAGCAGCTTCCGGGACGTAAGCACAGATACGCAGTATTTT. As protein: CASSFRDVSTDTQYF.

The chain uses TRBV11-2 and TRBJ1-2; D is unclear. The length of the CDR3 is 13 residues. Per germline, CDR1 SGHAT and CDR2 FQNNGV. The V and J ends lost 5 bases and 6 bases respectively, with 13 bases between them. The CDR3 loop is CASSRQVADGYTF. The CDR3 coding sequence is TGTGCCAGCAGCCGCCAAGTGGCGGATGGCTACACCTTC.

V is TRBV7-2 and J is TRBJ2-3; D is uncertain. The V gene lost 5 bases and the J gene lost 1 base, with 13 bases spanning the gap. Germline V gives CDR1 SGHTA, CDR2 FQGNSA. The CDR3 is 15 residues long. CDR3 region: CASSLKLARTDTQYF. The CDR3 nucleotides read TGTGCCAGCAGCCTAAAGTTAGCCCGCACAGATACGCAGTATTTT.

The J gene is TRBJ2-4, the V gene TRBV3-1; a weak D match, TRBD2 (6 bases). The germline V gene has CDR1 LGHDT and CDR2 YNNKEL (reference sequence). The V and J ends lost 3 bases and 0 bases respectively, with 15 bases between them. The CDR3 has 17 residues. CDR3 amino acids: CASSQEGPFIAKNIQYF. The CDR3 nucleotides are TGTGCCAGCAGCCAGGAGGGACCGTTTATAGCCAAAAACATTCAGTACTTC.

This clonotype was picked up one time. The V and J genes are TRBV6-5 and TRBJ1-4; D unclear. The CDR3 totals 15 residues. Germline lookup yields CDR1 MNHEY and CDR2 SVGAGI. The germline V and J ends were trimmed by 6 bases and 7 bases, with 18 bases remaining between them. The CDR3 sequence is CASRHLLGSSEKLFF. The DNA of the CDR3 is TGTGCCAGCAGACACCTTTTGGGGTCTAGTGAAAAACTGTTTTTT.

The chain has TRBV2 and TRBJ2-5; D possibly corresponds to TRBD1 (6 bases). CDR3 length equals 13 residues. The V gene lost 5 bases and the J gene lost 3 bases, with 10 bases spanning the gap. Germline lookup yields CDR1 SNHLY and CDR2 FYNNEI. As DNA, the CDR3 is TGTGCCAGCAGTTTGGACAGAAAAGAGACCCAGTACTTC. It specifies CASSLDRKETQYF.

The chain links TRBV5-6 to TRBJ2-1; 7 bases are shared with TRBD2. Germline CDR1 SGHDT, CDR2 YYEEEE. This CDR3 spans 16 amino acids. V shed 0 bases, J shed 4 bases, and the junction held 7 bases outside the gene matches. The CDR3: CASSLATAGTYNEQFF. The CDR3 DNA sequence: TGTGCCAGCAGCTTGGCCACAGCGGGGACTTACAATGAGCAGTTCTTC.